The text below deals with one TCR beta chain. Its target is unknown. This sample was taken from a study of T cell responses to AZD1222 COVID-19 vaccine. Across the study: Second-dose groups at about 4 or about 12 weeks were pooled.

Sequenced by immunoSEQ multiplex PCR; TCRdb stores in-frame clones only, minus some. The table lists over 120,000 clones, about nine tenths of them singletons. The study's findings and limits: Repertoires were collected only later (after the peak T cell response had occurred). Possibly, clonal diversity was underestimated; donors were largely white British and included more females. CD4 TCRs covered the whole spike, strongest at regions 160-218 and 743-854.

The germline CDR1 and CDR2 sequences are SNHLY and FYNNEI. With 5 bases removed from V and 2 bases from J, the gap between germline ends came to 10 bases. This CDR3 spans 14 amino acids. This sample comprised peripheral blood, obtained on day 0 of AZD1222 vaccination. The receptor comes from an adult in good health. The rearrangement links TRBV2 to TRBJ1-5; the D gene is possibly TRBD1 (6 bases). The CDR3 loop reads CASSQGLGNQPQHF. Here the CDR3 DNA reads TGTGCCAGCAGTCAGGGGTTGGGCAATCAGCCCCAGCATTTT.